This T cell receptor (beta chain) was observed in a study of shared clonotypes between healthy human individuals. Broader study findings: A generally larger estimated richness was seen in naive subsets than in memory subsets. The study sampled only blood, and tissue repertoires likely differ.

CD8 cells regarded as naive lacked CD45RO, were positively chosen for CCR7, and omitted terminally differentiated effector memory CD45RA+ cells. Regarding this clone: Its antigen is undetermined.

Profiling relied on immunoSEQ multiplex PCR, and the TCRdb table lists in-frame clones only, not all of them. This table has more than 2 million clones, about 95% appearing once. Germline assignment: CDR1 GTSNPN and CDR2 SVGIG (reference sequence). The CDR3 loop spans 12 amino acids. V was pared by 4 bases and J by 6 bases, with 13 bases between. The chain couples TRBV30 to TRBJ2-7; unclear D gene. Sequenced input: naive CD8+ T cells sorted from blood. This sequence originates from a man aged 18 to 35 in good health. CDR3 sequence (DNA): TGTGCCTGGACCGAAGGGCCTGGCGAGCAGTACTTC. This sequence encodes CAWTEGPGEQYF.